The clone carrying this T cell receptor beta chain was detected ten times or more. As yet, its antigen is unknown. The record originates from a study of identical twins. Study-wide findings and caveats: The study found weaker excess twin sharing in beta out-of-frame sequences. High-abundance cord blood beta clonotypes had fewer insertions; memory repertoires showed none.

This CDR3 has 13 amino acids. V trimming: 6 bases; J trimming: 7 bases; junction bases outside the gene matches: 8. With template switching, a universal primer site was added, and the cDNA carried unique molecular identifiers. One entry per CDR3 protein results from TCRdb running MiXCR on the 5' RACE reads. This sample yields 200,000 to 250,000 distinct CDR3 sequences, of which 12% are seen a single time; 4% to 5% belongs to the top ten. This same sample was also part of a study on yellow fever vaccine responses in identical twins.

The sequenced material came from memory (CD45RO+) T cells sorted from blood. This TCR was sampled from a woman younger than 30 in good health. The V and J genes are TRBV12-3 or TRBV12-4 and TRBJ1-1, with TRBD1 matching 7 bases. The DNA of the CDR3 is TGTGCCAGCAGCAGACAGGGACGTTTTGAAGCTTTCTTT. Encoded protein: CASSRQGRFEAFF.